Below, one T cell receptor (beta chain) is given with its context. V shed 2 bases and J shed 2 bases, with 7 bases lying between them. Germline V lookup: CDR1 MDHEN, CDR2 SYDVKM. The CDR3 loop spans 14 amino acids. This entry is derived from a study of shared T cell receptors in the human thymus. Assay used: immunoSEQ multiplex PCR; TCRdb lists only in-frame clones, some missing. This sample carries under 450,000 clones, roughly 94% of them seen once, and the ten largest clones take approximately 0.02%. The sequence came from a human donor. Sequencing was carried out using thymocytes. V and J are TRBV28 and TRBJ1-5; D is ambiguous. CDR3 sequence: CASSLGAGNQPQHF. For the CDR3, the DNA is TGTGCCAGCAGTTTAGGTGCGGGCAATCAGCCCCAGCATTTT. The whole variable domain, filled in from reference TRBV28 and TRBJ1-5, reads DVKVTQSSRYLVKRTGEKVFLECVQDMDHENMFWYRQDPGLGLRLIYFSYDVKMKEKGDIPEGYSVSREKKERFSLILESASTNQTSMYLCASSLGAGNQPQHFGDGTRLSIL.